This T cell receptor (beta chain) derives from a study of technical replicates of blood from several donors (dated by TCRdb to about 2017). CDR1 and CDR2 are read off the germline V gene as SQVTM and ANQGSEA. The CDR3 runs 14 amino acids, cysteine and phenylalanine included. The entry retains the CDR3 DNA only, 42 bases that are in frame from base 1. Trimming takes 2 bases from V and 8 bases from J, and the germline ends sit 15 bases apart. Library construction relied on the immunoSEQ multiplex PCR assay. Held by TCRdb, this immuneACCESS table contains in-frame sequences only and omits some clones. Under half of the omission traces to an unresolved V gene where checked; the cause of the rest is unknown. The sample has over 60,000 clones on record, just over 90% of them singletons. The ten biggest clones cover approximately 0.27% of the sample. Regarding this clone: Its target antigen remains unknown. Base qualities are not at hand, and no much larger clone is one base apart.

Source material: T cells isolated from PBMCs. Recombination connected TRBV29-1 to TRBJ1-4; the D segment could be TRBD1, given 5 matching bases. This TCR came from a human donor in good health. The nucleotide sequence is given as TGCAGCGTTGAATATGCAGGGAGGGGCGAAAAACTGTTTTTT. Its amino acids are CSVEYAGRGEKLFF.